The 18 T cell receptor beta chains reported below all come from one sample, sequenced in a study of blood T cell repertoires in COVID-19. Measured with immunoSEQ multiplex PCR; TCRdb has only the in-frame clones, and not every one. The table lists 200,000 to 250,000 clones, 85% to 90% of them singletons, with under 6.5% in the top ten. The sequencing sample was made of peripheral blood. These receptors originate from a man aged 55 to 70 with acute or convalescent COVID-19.

The chain uses TRBV5-4 and TRBJ2-1; the match to TRBD1 covers 7 bases. Germline lookup yields CDR1 SGHNT and CDR2 YYREEE (reference sequence). This CDR3 is 14 amino acids long. Trimming removed 7 bases from V and 8 bases from J; junction bases left unmatched: 12. The chain's CDR3 is CASSLERGPDEQFF. DNA of the CDR3: TGTGCCAGCTCCCTTGAAAGGGGGCCTGATGAGCAGTTCTTC.

The V gene is TRBV28, the J gene TRBJ1-3; D may be TRBD1 (5 bases). V lost 3 bases, J lost 5 bases, and 14 bases lay in between. Germline CDR1 reads MDHEN; CDR2 reads SYDVKM. The CDR3 spans 15 residues. The CDR3 spells CASSFSGGKRNTIYF. In nucleotides, the CDR3 is TGTGCCAGCAGTTTTTCGGGGGGGAAGAGAAACACCATATATTTT.

The chain couples TRBV19 to TRBJ1-2, with a possible D match to TRBD1 (5 bases). V was trimmed by 3 bases and J by 8 bases, leaving 13 bases between them. Germline V gene sequence: CDR1 LNHDA, CDR2 SQIVND (reference sequence). The CDR3 runs 13 residues. CDR3 sequence reads: CASSILGGRGYTF. CDR3 bases: TGTGCCAGTAGTATTCTGGGGGGAAGAGGCTACACCTTC.

The V call is TRBV5-1, the J call TRBJ2-7; 11 positions match TRBD1. The CDR3 runs to 14 residues. J gave up 9 bases and V 4 bases, and 9 bases lay outside the gene matches. Per germline, CDR1 SGHRS and CDR2 YFSETQ. The CDR3 DNA follows: TGCGCCAGCAGCCCGGGACAGGGGGGTGATTGGCAGTACTTC. Amino acids: CASSPGQGGDWQYF.

The chain carries TRBV28 and TRBJ2-7; D is perhaps TRBD2 (7 bases). The CDR3 length is 14 residues. The V gene lost 6 bases and the J gene lost 3 bases, with 15 bases spanning the gap. Germline V gives CDR1 MDHEN, CDR2 SYDVKM. The CDR3 here is CASRGGADNYEQYF. For the CDR3, the DNA is TGTGCCAGCAGGGGGGGGGCAGATAACTACGAGCAGTACTTC.

In its sample, this clone was seen once. The same CDR3 can be traced to other DNA sequences in this sample. The genes are TRBV14 and TRBJ2-7; 14 bases agree with TRBD2. Trimming cost V 3 bases and J 5 bases; bases outside gene matches: 3. This CDR3 has 15 amino acids. Per the germline V gene, CDR1 is SGHDN and CDR2 is FVKESK. CDR3 residues: CASSHLTSGRDEQYF. The CDR3 DNA sequence: TGTGCCAGCAGCCATCTGACTAGCGGGAGGGACGAGCAGTACTTC.

The CDR3 DNA reads TGTGCCAGCACCCTAAGCGGGAGAGGGACCCAGTACTTC. Translation: CASTLSGRGTQYF. The chain employs TRBV6-5 and TRBJ2-5; 8 positions match TRBD2. Losses at the gene ends were 7 bases for V and 7 bases for J; bases not matched to a gene: 8. Germline V gene data show CDR1 as MNHEY and CDR2 as SVGAGI. This CDR3 contains 13 residues.

The V gene is TRBV7-2, the J gene TRBJ1-1; TRBD1 agrees at 10 bases. V lost 3 bases, J lost 10 bases, and 11 bases stayed unmatched. The CDR3 has 15 amino acids. Germline V lookup: CDR1 SGHTA, CDR2 FQGNSA. CDR3 sequence: CASSFAGTGEFGAFF. The DNA of the CDR3 is TGTGCCAGCAGCTTTGCCGGGACAGGGGAGTTCGGAGCTTTCTTT. Full variable domain (rest looked up from reference TRBV7-2 and TRBJ1-1): GAGVSQSPSNKVTEKGKDVELRCDPISGHTALYWYRQSLGQGLEFLIYFQGNSAPDKSGLPSDRFSAERTGGSVSTLTIQRTQQEDSAVYLCASSFAGTGEFGAFFGQGTRLTVV.

The V gene is TRBV6-5, the J gene TRBJ1-6; weak D call: TRBD1 (5 bases). Germline lookup yields CDR1 MNHEY and CDR2 SVGAGI. The CDR3 spans 15 residues. Trimming pared 6 bases from V and 6 bases from J, leaving 15 bases between. The CDR3 loop is CASRAYRTSNSPLHF. CDR3 DNA sequence: TGTGCCAGCAGAGCATACAGGACCTCTAATTCACCCCTCCACTTT.

The chain recombines TRBV6-5 with TRBJ2-1; 9 positions agree with TRBD2. The CDR3 runs to 14 residues. The ends lost 6 bases at V and 7 bases at J; junction bases unmatched: 7. Germline lookup yields CDR1 MNHEY and CDR2 SVGAGI. The CDR3 sequence is CASRSSGSKNEQFF. The CDR3 DNA sequence: TGTGCCAGCAGGAGTAGCGGGAGTAAAAATGAGCAGTTCTTC.

This clone was observed once. This chain links TRBV5-1 with TRBJ1-3; D gene uncertain. CDR1 is SGHRS, CDR2 YFSETQ, per germline. V was trimmed by 3 bases and J by 4 bases, leaving 5 bases between them. CDR3 size: 12 residues. CDR3 nucleotide sequence: TGCGCCAGCAGCTCCACAGGAAACACCATATATTTT. Encoded protein: CASSSTGNTIYF.

The chain employs TRBV5-1 and TRBJ2-6, with D perhaps TRBD2 (5 bases). The CDR3 is made up of 16 amino acids. Germline CDR1 SGHRS, CDR2 YFSETQ. Trimming shortened V by 0 bases and J by 2 bases, and 9 bases separated the two germline ends. The CDR3 sequence is CASSLAGGAGANVLTF. CDR3 bases: TGCGCCAGCAGCTTGGCCGGAGGTGCTGGGGCCAACGTCCTGACTTTC. The whole variable domain, remainder taken from reference TRBV5-1 and TRBJ2-6, is KAGVTQTPRYLIKTRGQQVTLSCSPISGHRSVSWYQQTPGQGLQFLFEYFSETQRNKGNFPGRFSGRQFSNSRSEMNVSTLELGDSALYLCASSLAGGAGANVLTFGAGSRLTVL.

This clone was seen a single time. The genes are TRBV7-3 and TRBJ2-1; the D gene is possibly TRBD1 (6 bases). The V end was cut by 0 bases, the J end by 2 bases, with 20 bases between. This CDR3 comprises 19 residues. CDR1 SGHTA and CDR2 FQGTGA come from the germline V gene. The CDR3 protein is CASSLTGGGVSRPYNEQFF. The CDR3, as DNA: TGTGCCAGCAGCTTAACAGGTGGGGGCGTCTCTCGACCCTACAATGAGCAGTTCTTC.

The chain has TRBV9 and TRBJ2-7; D is possibly TRBD1 (6 bases). Germline assignment: CDR1 SGDLS and CDR2 YYNGEE. The CDR3 has 15 residues. The V end was cut by 7 bases, the J end by 1 base, with 18 bases between. CDR3 nucleotides: TGTGCCAGCCAACAGGGAGCCTCTTCATCCTACGAGCAGTACTTC. Encoded protein: CASQQGASSSYEQYF.

The chain joins TRBV29-1 to TRBJ2-1, with 14 bases fitting TRBD2. The CDR3 runs 17 residues. Germline lookup yields CDR1 SQVTM and CDR2 ANQGSEA. Trimming removed 6 bases from V and 4 bases from J; junction bases left unmatched: 11. The CDR3 sequence is CSVKSGTSGSRYNEQFF. CDR3 sequence (DNA): TGCAGCGTCAAATCCGGGACTAGCGGGAGTAGGTACAATGAGCAGTTCTTC.

This clone has only a few counts. The chain couples TRBV5-1 to TRBJ2-3; no definite D call. Germline V lookup: CDR1 SGHRS, CDR2 YFSETQ. The CDR3 covers 16 residues. Trimming cost V 4 bases and J 0 bases, with 15 bases left between them. The CDR3 region has the DNA TGCGCCAGCAGCGTCGACTTTCCCACTAGCACAGATACGCAGTATTTT. Translation: CASSVDFPTSTDTQYF.

As concerns this clone: Other DNA sequences in the same sample also yield this CDR3. The gene calls are TRBV2 and TRBJ2-3; the match to TRBD2 covers 12 bases. Trimming removed 2 bases from V and 3 bases from J; junction bases left unmatched: 0. The CDR3 has 15 residues. Germline CDR1 is SNHLY and CDR2 is FYNNEI. The CDR3: CASSELAGGTDTQYF. The CDR3 DNA follows: TGTGCCAGCAGTGAACTAGCGGGAGGGACAGATACGCAGTATTTT.

This clone was detected once. The V call is TRBV11-3, the J call TRBJ2-1; the match to TRBD2 covers 10 bases. Germline CDR1 reads SGHNT; CDR2 reads YENEEA. Trimming removed 4 bases from V and 6 bases from J; junction bases left unmatched: 12. The CDR3 sequence is 17 residues long. CDR3 coding DNA: TGTGCCAGCAGCTCTGCAATGACTAGCGGGCTGGGCAATGAGCAGTTCTTC. Translated: CASSSAMTSGLGNEQFF.